What follows are 27 T cell receptor beta chains derived from one specimen sequenced in a study of regulatory T cells in long-lasting Graves disease. Indicated time point: newly diagnosed GD, antithyroid drugs for less than 3 months. Scientists built the TCR library using RNA that was extracted from PBMCs. Both iRepertoire HTBI primers and Arm-PCR of CDR3 regions were used to build the TCR beta libraries. TCRdb re-called the multiplex PCR reads with MiXCR, one entry per CDR3 protein. This sample has 440,000 or so distinct CDR3 sequences, with around 14% found just once. These data also featured in a second study, about T cells in Graves' hyperthyroidism and ophthalmopathy.

Here the sequenced sample was peripheral blood mononuclear cells (PBMCs), taken at new diagnosis, from a patient treated with antithyroid drugs. The receptors derive from a woman younger than 45 with Graves disease.

This chain joins TRBV12-3 or TRBV12-4 and TRBJ2-3; a possible D gene is TRBD1 (6 bases). V lost 3 bases to trimming and J lost 2 bases, with 9 bases between them. CDR3 length: 14 residues. The DNA of the CDR3 is TGTGCCAGCAGTTTTGGGGACATCACAGATACGCAGTATTTT. This translates into CASSFGDITDTQYF.

This clonotype was recorded many times. The rearrangement uses TRBV18 and TRBJ2-5; TRBD1 might be the D (7 bases). The germline V and J ends were trimmed by 6 bases and 5 bases, with 16 bases remaining between them. CDR1 and CDR2 from the germline V gene are KGHSH and LQKENI. The CDR3 is 14 amino acids. The CDR3 DNA sequence: TGTGCCAGCTCCTACGACAGGGCGGGGGAGACCCAGTACTTC. Translating it yields CASSYDRAGETQYF. The whole variable domain, remainder taken from reference TRBV18 and TRBJ2-5, is NAGVMQNPRHLVRRRGQEARLRCSPMKGHSHVYWYRQLPEEGLKFMVYLQKENIIDESGMPKERFSAEFPKEGPSILRIQQVVRGDSAAYFCASSYDRAGETQYFGPGTRLLVL.

A few counts support this clonotype. The genes are TRBV15 and TRBJ2-5, with 8 bases lining up with TRBD1. CDR3 length: 15 amino acids. Germline V gene lookup returns CDR1 LNHNV and CDR2 YYDKDF (reference sequence). Germline trimming cut 3 bases from V and 5 bases from J; bases unmatched to any gene: 8. DNA for the CDR3: TGTGCCACCAGCAGTGGGGCAGGGGGCGAGGAGACCCAGTACTTC. Translated, it gives CATSSGAGGEETQYF.

This clonotype was observed many times. This sequence joins TRBV7-3 and TRBJ2-3; a weak D match, TRBD2 (6 bases). V was cut by 1 base and J by 4 bases, with 12 bases left in between. CDR1 and CDR2 (germline): SGHTA, FQGTGA. The CDR3 length is 15 residues. The CDR3 loop is CASSLSGRSADTQYF. The DNA of the CDR3 is TGTGCCAGCAGCTTAAGTGGGAGGAGCGCAGATACGCAGTATTTT.

The chain combines TRBV4-2 with TRBJ2-1; D is ambiguous. CDR3 length: 13 amino acids. Germline V gene lookup returns CDR1 LGHNA and CDR2 YNFKEQ. V was shortened by 5 bases and J by 7 bases, with 12 bases between the two germline ends. The CDR3: CASSVRPANEQFF. In DNA, the CDR3 is TGTGCCAGCAGCGTCCGCCCGGCGAATGAGCAGTTCTTC.

This clonotype occurred once. The V and J genes are TRBV19 and TRBJ2-1; D ambiguous. With 4 bases removed from V and 6 bases from J, the gap between germline ends came to 13 bases. In germline, CDR1 is LNHDA, CDR2 SQIVND (reference sequence). The CDR3 has 14 amino acids. DNA for the CDR3: TGTGCCAGTAGTAAGGGTTCGGTGTCCAATGAGCAGTTCTTC. It codes for CASSKGSVSNEQFF.

The chain couples TRBV2 to TRBJ2-7; TRBD2 might be the D (6 bases). Germline CDR1 is SNHLY and CDR2 is FYNNEI. Trimming pared 2 bases from V and 3 bases from J, leaving 11 bases between. This CDR3 is built from 14 residues. CDR3 coding DNA: TGTGCCAGCAGTGAACAGTGGGGGGACTACGAGCAGTACTTC. Translated: CASSEQWGDYEQYF.

This clonotype was picked up a small number of times. V and J are TRBV4-1 and TRBJ2-1, with 9 bases fitting TRBD2. There are 13 residues in the CDR3. Germline CDR1 reads MGHRA; CDR2 reads YSYEKL. The trim removed 4 bases at V and 12 bases at J, leaving 7 bases unmatched. CDR3 protein: CASSPNSGSWQFF. The CDR3 DNA follows: TGCGCCAGCAGCCCCAATAGCGGGAGCTGGCAGTTCTTC.

In this sample, this clonotype turned up a few times. One end of the junction does not line up with germline, which may come from a read error. The CDR3 sequence is CASRTGVYNGQFF. In DNA form, the CDR3 reads TGCGCCAGCAGGACGGGAGTATACAATGGGCAGTTCTTC. The rearrangement uses TRBV5-1 and TRBJ2-1; TRBD2 might be the D (6 bases). This CDR3 contains 13 residues. Germline V gene data show CDR1 as SGHRS and CDR2 as YFSETQ.

This rearrangement joins TRBV4-1 to TRBJ2-1; either TRBD1 or TRBD2 may supply D (7 bases each). V shed 3 bases and J shed 2 bases, with 14 bases lying between them. The length of the CDR3 is 16 residues. CDR1 MGHRA and CDR2 YSYEKL come from the germline V gene. This chain's CDR3 is CASSQPGGGTYNEQFF. CDR3 nucleotide sequence: TGCGCCAGCAGCCAGCCAGGGGGGGGGACCTACAATGAGCAGTTCTTC.

The V and J genes are TRBV9 and TRBJ2-1, with D tentatively TRBD2 (6 bases). The germline V gene has CDR1 SGDLS and CDR2 YYNGEE. The CDR3 has 13 residues. V was shortened by 4 bases and J by 9 bases, with 14 bases between the two germline ends. CDR3: CASSPTTRSEQFF. The CDR3 DNA is TGTGCCAGCAGCCCAACGACTAGATCTGAGCAGTTCTTC.

At least ten counts were recorded for this clonotype. The CDR3: CSASGRSSYNEQFF. Here the CDR3 DNA reads TGCAGTGCTAGCGGGAGAAGCTCCTACAATGAGCAGTTCTTC. V is TRBV20-1 and J is TRBJ2-1; weak D call: TRBD2 (6 bases). Germline-derived CDR1 and CDR2 are DFQATT and SNEGSKA (reference sequence). V lost 3 bases and J 0 bases, leaving 9 bases between the germline ends. CDR3 size: 14 residues.

This clonotype showed up many times. The chain is built from TRBV18 and TRBJ2-5, with D perhaps TRBD1 (6 bases). V shed 3 bases and J shed 1 base, with 12 bases lying between them. The CDR3 length is 15 residues. Germline CDR1 KGHSH, CDR2 LQKENI. In DNA form, the CDR3 reads TGTGCCAGCTCACCTCCGGACAGTCTCCAAGAGACCCAGTACTTC. As protein: CASSPPDSLQETQYF.

In this sample, this clonotype turned up a few times. The rearrangement links TRBV12-3 or TRBV12-4 to TRBJ1-2, with 7 bases aligning to TRBD1. There are 15 residues in the CDR3. Trimming cost V 6 bases and J 6 bases; bases outside gene matches: 13. CDR3 sequence (DNA): TGTGCCAGCAGCCAGCCTCCGGGACAGTACCATGGCTACACCTTC. Translation: CASSQPPGQYHGYTF.

This clonotype showed up many times. V usage is TRBV11-2 and J usage is TRBJ2-5; no clear D gene. The V gene lost 5 bases and the J gene lost 1 base, with 23 bases spanning the gap. Looked up from germline, CDR1 is SGHAT and CDR2 is FQNNGV. The CDR3 length is 18 residues. CDR3 coding DNA: TGTGCCAGCAGCCTCCGGACCACCCCGGGCTACCTCCAAGAGACCCAGTACTTC. Amino acids: CASSLRTTPGYLQETQYF.

This clonotype has only a few counts. The chain has TRBV5-1 and TRBJ2-7, with D possibly matching TRBD2 (6 bases). CDR1 SGHRS and CDR2 YFSETQ come from the germline V gene. The CDR3 loop spans 16 amino acids. V was trimmed by 6 bases and J by 2 bases, leaving 21 bases between them. The CDR3 loop reads CASNMAGPVRTYEQYF. CDR3 coding DNA: TGCGCCAGCAACATGGCGGGGCCTGTGCGAACCTACGAGCAGTACTTC.

Only a few counts were recorded for this clonotype. This may arise from a read error, as a much more abundant clone is one base away. The rearrangement links TRBV28 to TRBJ2-7, with 10 bases that match TRBD2. The CDR3 totals 15 residues. Germline-derived CDR1 and CDR2 are MDHEN and SYDVKM. In nucleotides, the CDR3 is TGTGTCAGCAGTACCAGCGGGAGGGTTAGTTGGGAGCAGTACTTC. Its translation: CVSSTSGRVSWEQYF. Full variable domain (missing parts from reference TRBV28 and TRBJ2-7): DVKVTQSSRYLVKRTGEKVFLECVQDMDHENMFWYRQDPGLGLRLIYFSYDVKMKEKGDIPEGYSVSREKKERFSLILESASTNQTSMYLCVSSTSGRVSWEQYFGPGTRLTVT.

This clonotype was detected only a few times. This could be a read error, since a much larger clone is one nucleotide away. This rearrangement joins TRBV11-2 to TRBJ2-1; 10 bases fit TRBD2. V was pared by 1 base and J by 10 bases, with 7 bases of the junction left unmatched. CDR1 SGHAT and CDR2 FQNNGV come from the germline V gene. The CDR3 runs to 15 residues. The DNA of the CDR3 is TGTGCCAGCAGCTTAGTAGCGGGAGGCTCCTACGAGCAGTTCTTC. Translating it yields CASSLVAGGSYEQFF.

This clonotype occurred a few times. The chain recombines TRBV14 with TRBJ2-5; 11 bases agree with TRBD2. J gave up 5 bases and V 0 bases, and 5 bases lay outside the gene matches. Germline lookup yields CDR1 SGHDN and CDR2 FVKESK. The CDR3 has 16 amino acids. CDR3 amino acids: CASSQDRASGGETQYF. The CDR3 nucleotides are TGTGCCAGCAGCCAAGATCGGGCTAGCGGGGGGGAGACCCAGTACTTC.

The V call is TRBV5-1, the J call TRBJ2-3, with 10 bases identical to TRBD2. CDR3 length equals 18 residues. Trimming cost V 0 bases and J 4 bases; bases outside gene matches: 11. CDR1 is SGHRS and CDR2 is YFSETQ in the germline V gene. DNA for the CDR3: TGCGCCAGCAGCTTGGGGGGTGCAGCAGGACTAGCGGCAGATACGCAGTATTTT. Translating gives CASSLGGAAGLAADTQYF.

The chain joins TRBV29-1 to TRBJ2-2; 10 bases are a match to TRBD2. CDR1 is SQVTM, CDR2 ANQGSEA, per germline. J lost 7 bases, V lost 8 bases, and 10 bases had no gene match. CDR3 length: 14 amino acids. The CDR3 here is CSIYEREGIGELFF. The CDR3 nucleotides are TGCAGCATCTACGAGCGGGAGGGGATCGGGGAGCTGTTTTTT.

Ten or more counts support this clonotype. The chain has TRBV15 and TRBJ1-4, with D unclear. Germline CDR1 LNHNV, CDR2 YYDKDF (reference sequence). The ends were cut back, 5 bases at V and 4 bases at J, with 8 bases in the middle. The CDR3 extends over 13 amino acids. The CDR3 sequence: CATSEQLNEKLFF. CDR3 DNA sequence: TGTGCCACCAGCGAACAGCTTAATGAAAAACTGTTTTTT.

The chain recombines TRBV5-1 with TRBJ2-6, with D perhaps TRBD1 (5 bases). V was shortened by 2 bases and J by 0 bases, with 12 bases between the two germline ends. The CDR3 consists of 17 residues. Germline CDR1 reads SGHRS; CDR2 reads YFSETQ. The CDR3, as DNA: TGCGCCAGCAGCTTAAGGCAGGGTGACTCTGGGGCCAACGTCCTGACTTTC. It specifies CASSLRQGDSGANVLTF.

This clonotype was observed at least ten times. The rearrangement joins TRBV11-1 to TRBJ2-3; 9 positions match TRBD1. Germline trimming cut 5 bases from V and 3 bases from J; bases unmatched to any gene: 9. Germline lookup yields CDR1 SGHAT and CDR2 FQDESV (reference sequence). The CDR3 totals 16 residues. CDR3 amino acids: CASSPRDRVRTDTQYF. Here the CDR3 DNA reads TGTGCCAGCAGCCCCCGGGACAGGGTTAGAACAGATACGCAGTATTTT.

The chain links TRBV3-1 to TRBJ2-5; perhaps TRBD2 as D (6 bases). The assigned J gene may be wrong: the sequence end matches TRBJ2-7 better. Looked up from germline, CDR1 is LGHDT and CDR2 is YNNKEL (reference sequence). The CDR3 runs to 15 residues. CDR3 in DNA: TGTGCCAGCAGCCATATTAGCGGAGGAACCTACGAGCAGTACTTC. It specifies CASSHISGGTYEQYF.

There are many counts of this clonotype. This chain joins TRBV6-1 and TRBJ2-1; 11 bases line up with TRBD1. V dropped 7 bases and J dropped 7; count of bases not matched to a gene: 12. CDR1 is MNHNS and CDR2 is SASEGT in the germline V gene. This CDR3 contains 16 residues. The CDR3 nucleotides read TGTGCCAGCACACGTGCCGGGACAGGGGGTCATAATGAGCAGTTCTTC. This translates into CASTRAGTGGHNEQFF.

This clonotype has ten or more counts. The chain carries TRBV12-3 or TRBV12-4 and TRBJ1-1; D unresolved. The CDR3 consists of 13 residues. V was clipped by 2 bases and J by 3 bases, with 7 bases between them. The CDR3 DNA is TGTGCCAGCAGTTTAAGGCATTACACTGAAGCTTTCTTT. This sequence encodes CASSLRHYTEAFF.